This T cell receptor beta chain was identified in a study of control samples from healthy donors and cancer patients. The ends lost 7 bases at V and 4 bases at J; junction bases unmatched: 5. The CDR3 is 13 residues long. Germline values: CDR1 LNHDA, CDR2 SQIVND (reference sequence). The assay was immunoSEQ multiplex PCR, and TCRdb's table has in-frame clones only and misses some. Found here are 78,000 or so clones, about 90% of them singletons; the top ten hold about 4%. The receptor's source is a woman between 45 and 60 years old in good health. The V and J genes are TRBV19 and TRBJ2-3; the match to TRBD1 covers 7 bases. The sequenced sample was blood. The CDR3: CASNRGDADTQYF. The CDR3 DNA sequence: TGTGCCAGTAACAGGGGTGACGCAGATACGCAGTATTTT.